This entry is about one T cell receptor (beta chain). Its specificity is not known. This record belongs to a study of Ad26.COV2.S vaccination and SARS-CoV-2 variants. Study findings and constraints: Spike-specific TCR breadth was greater in vaccine than placebo recipients. The authors reported substantial breadth in spike-specific CD8+ and CD4+ T cell responses after vaccination. The analyses of TCR breadth and depth may have understated the size of total T cell responses.

CDR1 is SGHAT, CDR2 FQNNGV, per germline. Trimming cost V 5 bases and J 7 bases, with 14 bases left between them. This CDR3 is built from 14 residues. Profiled with immunoSEQ multiplex PCR; TCRdb holds only in-frame clones, not every one. The sample carries 300,000 to 400,000 clones, roughly nine tenths recorded once. Stated treatment: over 15 received Ad26.COV2.S at low or high dose, single or two shots; roughly five received placebo; per-sample allocation not given. Material that was analyzed had been drawn on day 63 after the first vaccine or placebo injection. The sample in question was peripheral blood, obtained in a trial of Ad26.COV2.S vaccine versus placebo. V is TRBV11-2 and J is TRBJ2-2, with D possibly being TRBD1 (6 bases). This TCR derives from a person between 18 and 65 years old who received the Ad26.COV2.S COVID-19 vaccine or a placebo. The CDR3 sequence: CASSHTGSDGELFF. The DNA for the CDR3 is TGTGCCAGCAGCCATACAGGGTCGGACGGGGAGCTGTTTTTT.